The 29 T cell receptor beta chains listed next were all sequenced from one sample in a study of CD8 T cells in Susac syndrome. A quantity of about 0.45 to 1 ug RNA underwent reverse transcription using random hexamers. TCRdb called the immunoSEQ multiplex PCR reads again in MiXCR, with one record for every CDR3 protein. In the table there are some 170,000 distinct CDR3 sequences, roughly 94% of which are singletons. The sequenced sample consisted of CD4+ T cells from PBMCs. The receptor set was obtained from a human donor with multiple sclerosis.

The V call is TRBV25-1, the J call TRBJ2-2, with 11 bases aligning to TRBD2. Losses at the gene ends were 1 base for V and 9 bases for J; bases not matched to a gene: 10. This CDR3 has 17 residues. Germline loops: CDR1 MGHDK, CDR2 SYGVNS. CDR3 in amino acids: CASSESFTSGGGRELFF. DNA of the CDR3: TGTGCCAGCAGTGAATCTTTTACTAGCGGGGGCGGCCGGGAGCTGTTTTTT.

The V gene is TRBV5-1, the J gene TRBJ1-1; 9 bases align to TRBD1. V lost 0 bases and J lost 7; bases outside the gene matches: 1. The V gene's germline CDR1 is SGHRS and CDR2 YFSETQ. The CDR3 has 13 residues. CDR3 sequence: CASSLEGQGEAFF. CDR3 nucleotides: TGCGCCAGCAGCTTGGAGGGACAGGGTGAAGCTTTCTTT.

This chain links TRBV18 with TRBJ1-2; no definite D call. The CDR3 contains 15 residues. CDR1 and CDR2 from the germline V gene are KGHSH and LQKENI. Trimming pared 0 bases from V and 4 bases from J, leaving 12 bases between. CDR3 DNA: TGTGCCAGCTCACCACCTGGGCAGGTTGGCTATGGCTACACCTTC. Its translation: CASSPPGQVGYGYTF.

The chain carries TRBV5-4 and TRBJ1-1; 8 nucleotides agree with TRBD1. Trimming removed 4 bases from V and 6 bases from J; junction bases left unmatched: 11. This CDR3 contains 15 residues. Germline V CDR1 and CDR2: SGHNT, YYREEE (reference sequence). Here the CDR3 DNA reads TGTGCCAGCAGCCCCGGCGACAGGGGTTCCGCTGAAGCTTTCTTT. It specifies CASSPGDRGSAEAFF.

The V and J genes are TRBV24-1 and TRBJ2-1, with D possibly being TRBD1 (6 bases). This CDR3 has 15 amino acids. The germline V gene encodes CDR1 KGHDR and CDR2 SFDVKD. V lost 3 bases, J lost 1 base, and 9 bases lay in between. The CDR3 region has the DNA TGTGCCACCAGTGATAGCAGGGGATCCTACAATGAGCAGTTCTTC. Its protein product is CATSDSRGSYNEQFF.

This clonotype was seen a single time. This rearrangement joins TRBV4-2 to TRBJ2-1; D not resolved. V was clipped by 0 bases and J by 6 bases, with 12 bases between them. The CDR3 has 15 residues. From germline, CDR1 is LGHNA and CDR2 YNFKEQ. CDR3 in DNA: TGTGCCAGCAGCCAAGATGGTCTTACAGCCAATGAGCAGTTCTTC. It yields the protein CASSQDGLTANEQFF.

This clonotype occurred a few times. The chain joins TRBV12-3 or TRBV12-4 to TRBJ2-1; D is unclear. The CDR3 has 10 amino acids. With 5 bases removed from V and 7 bases from J, the gap between germline ends came to 3 bases. As DNA, the CDR3 is TGTGCCAGCAGTCGAAATGAGCAGTTCTTC. Its protein is CASSRNEQFF.

This rearrangement joins TRBV5-1 to TRBJ1-2; weak D call: TRBD1 (5 bases). The germline V gene has CDR1 SGHRS and CDR2 YFSETQ. The CDR3 is made up of 13 amino acids. V lost 4 bases and J 5 bases, leaving 12 bases between the germline ends. As DNA, the CDR3 is TGCGCCAGCAGCAAGGACATACTTTATGGCTACACCTTC. Protein product: CASSKDILYGYTF.

The table lists this clonotype with a few counts. The chain combines TRBV18 with TRBJ2-3, with 11 bases that match TRBD2. Losses at the gene ends were 3 bases for V and 0 bases for J; bases not matched to a gene: 2. Germline V gene data show CDR1 as KGHSH and CDR2 as LQKENI. The CDR3 is 16 amino acids. This chain's CDR3 is CASSPRLAGSTDTQYF. Here the CDR3 DNA reads TGTGCCAGCTCACCCAGACTAGCGGGAAGCACAGATACGCAGTATTTT.

The chain recombines TRBV7-9 with TRBJ2-1; D is unclear. The ends were cut back, 1 base at V and 9 bases at J, with 13 bases in the middle. The CDR3 extends over 14 amino acids. CDR1 SEHNR and CDR2 FQNEAQ come from the germline V gene (reference sequence). In DNA form, the CDR3 reads TGTGCCAGCAGCTTAGGGCAGGCCATCCTTGAGCAGTTCTTC. This sequence encodes CASSLGQAILEQFF.

This chain joins TRBV18 and TRBJ1-5; a possible D gene is TRBD1 (6 bases). Germline V gene sequence: CDR1 KGHSH, CDR2 LQKENI. The CDR3 covers 15 residues. Trimming took off 2 bases at V and 5 bases at J, with 13 bases between the two ends. The CDR3 sequence is CASSPTVSGDQPQHF. CDR3 in DNA: TGTGCCAGCTCACCAACGGTGTCAGGGGATCAGCCCCAGCATTTT.

The chain couples TRBV30 to TRBJ2-1; 10 bases are shared with TRBD1. The CDR3 has 14 residues. V was pared by 4 bases and J by 6 bases, with 6 bases of the junction left unmatched. CDR1 and CDR2 from the germline V gene are GTSNPN and SVGIG (reference sequence). The CDR3 coding sequence is TGTGCCTGGAAAAGACAGGGGGCAAGCAATGAGCAGTTCTTC. Its translation: CAWKRQGASNEQFF.

V gene TRBV30 combines with J gene TRBJ1-2; D might be TRBD1 (5 bases). The CDR3 is made up of 11 amino acids. Trimming left V 0 bases short and J 8 bases short, with 7 bases between. CDR1 and CDR2 (germline): GTSNPN, SVGIG (reference sequence). The CDR3 reads CAWSVGAGYTF. CDR3 in DNA: TGTGCCTGGAGTGTTGGGGCAGGCTACACCTTC. The full variable domain, completed using reference TRBV30 and TRBJ1-2, is SQTIHQWPATLVQPVGSPLSLECTVEGTSNPNLYWYRQAAGRGLQLLFYSVGIGQISSEVPQNLSASRPQDRQFILSSKKLLLSDSGFYLCAWSVGAGYTFGSGTRLTVV.

The chain combines TRBV29-1 with TRBJ1-1; no reliable D call. Per the germline V gene, CDR1 is SQVTM and CDR2 is ANQGSEA. Trimming stripped 5 bases from V and 6 bases from J, with 13 bases between. CDR3 length: 12 amino acids. The CDR3 is CSVSRTGAEAFF. CDR3 nucleotides: TGCAGCGTTTCCCGGACCGGGGCTGAAGCTTTCTTT. The whole variable domain, remainder taken from reference TRBV29-1 and TRBJ1-1, is SAVISQKPSRDICQRGTSLTIQCQVDSQVTMMFWYRQQPGQSLTLIATANQGSEATYESGFVIDKFPISRPNLTFSTLTVSNMSPEDSSIYLCSVSRTGAEAFFGQGTRLTVV.

This clonotype was observed a few times. The V call is TRBV29-1, the J call TRBJ2-1; D could derive from TRBD1 or TRBD2 (6 bases each). The CDR3 spans 11 residues. The germline V and J ends were trimmed by 3 bases and 8 bases, with 8 bases remaining between them. Germline V gene data show CDR1 as SQVTM and CDR2 as ANQGSEA. The CDR3 protein is CSVDRGDEQFF. The CDR3 DNA follows: TGCAGCGTTGATAGGGGGGATGAGCAGTTCTTC.

This clonotype was recorded once. The rearrangement links TRBV3-1 to TRBJ2-5; TRBD2 aligns across 10 bases. The CDR3 is 14 amino acids. The V and J ends lost 7 bases and 1 base, in that order; junction bases with no gene match: 3. CDR1 and CDR2 (germline): LGHDT, YNNKEL (reference sequence). The CDR3: CASTLAGAQETQYF. The CDR3 bases are TGTGCCAGCACCCTAGCGGGGGCCCAAGAGACCCAGTACTTC.

This chain uses TRBV15 with TRBJ1-2; no reliable D call. The V gene's germline CDR1 is LNHNV and CDR2 YYDKDF (reference sequence). V gave up 1 base and J gave up 8 bases, with 14 bases separating them. This CDR3 has 14 amino acids. CDR3 coding DNA: TGTGCCACCAGCAGAGCCCACGTGAGAGGCGGCTACACCTTC. Protein product: CATSRAHVRGGYTF.

This chain joins TRBV27 and TRBJ2-7; 11 positions agree with TRBD1. V shed 5 bases and J 1 base; nucleotides not matched to a gene: 10. From germline, CDR1 is MNHEY and CDR2 SMNVEV (reference sequence). The CDR3 is 17 amino acids. The CDR3 loop reads CASSPRDRGGASYEQYF. In DNA, the CDR3 is TGTGCCAGCAGTCCCCGGGACAGGGGGGGTGCGTCCTACGAGCAGTACTTC.

V gene TRBV27 combines with J gene TRBJ2-7, with 11 bases identical to TRBD1. The CDR3 consists of 16 residues. Trimming cost V 6 bases and J 4 bases; bases outside gene matches: 11. CDR1 and CDR2 (germline): MNHEY, SMNVEV (reference sequence). The CDR3: CASRPGGTGGLYEQYF. The CDR3 bases are TGTGCCAGCAGGCCAGGGGGGACAGGGGGGCTGTACGAGCAGTACTTC.

This rearrangement joins TRBV30 to TRBJ1-5, with D tentatively TRBD1 (5 bases). V lost 0 bases and J 5 bases, leaving 8 bases between the germline ends. The CDR3 spans 13 residues. The germline gives CDR1 GTSNPN, CDR2 SVGIG (reference sequence). CDR3 residues: CAWSVEGYQPQHF. The CDR3 nucleotides read TGTGCCTGGAGTGTTGAGGGGTATCAGCCCCAGCATTTT. The complete variable domain, with remaining parts taken from reference TRBV30 and TRBJ1-5, reads SQTIHQWPATLVQPVGSPLSLECTVEGTSNPNLYWYRQAAGRGLQLLFYSVGIGQISSEVPQNLSASRPQDRQFILSSKKLLLSDSGFYLCAWSVEGYQPQHFGDGTRLSIL.

The rearrangement links TRBV10-3 to TRBJ2-7, with D maybe TRBD1 (5 bases). Trimming shortened V by 8 bases and J by 2 bases, and 16 bases separated the two germline ends. The CDR3 extends over 14 amino acids. Germline V gene lookup returns CDR1 ENHRY and CDR2 SYGVKD. The CDR3 sequence is CAIGIAAGTYEQYF. The CDR3 nucleotides read TGTGCCATCGGGATTGCGGCAGGGACCTACGAGCAGTACTTC.

The rearrangement links TRBV24-1 to TRBJ1-1, with no clear D. The ends were cut back, 3 bases at V and 1 base at J, with 11 bases in the middle. This CDR3 has 15 amino acids. Germline values: CDR1 KGHDR, CDR2 SFDVKD. The CDR3 nucleotides read TGTGCCACCAGTGATCCCCGAGAGGGGAACACTGAAGCTTTCTTT. This translates into CATSDPREGNTEAFF.

The chain couples TRBV28 to TRBJ2-7, with 11 bases aligning to TRBD2. V dropped 4 bases and J dropped 6; count of bases not matched to a gene: 11. Germline V gives CDR1 MDHEN, CDR2 SYDVKM. This CDR3 is built from 16 residues. For the CDR3, the DNA is TGTGCCAGCAGTTCCTATCTAGCGGGAGGCCTCCCCGAGCAGTACTTC. This translates into CASSSYLAGGLPEQYF.

The V and J genes are TRBV7-6 and TRBJ1-2; 7 positions match TRBD1. This CDR3 is 15 amino acids long. V was clipped by 3 bases and J by 4 bases; unmatched bases: 8. Germline loops: CDR1 SGHVS, CDR2 FNYEAQ. Written as DNA, the CDR3 is TGTGCCAGCAGCTTGGAGGGGGCGCGGAGCTATGGCTACACCTTC. As protein: CASSLEGARSYGYTF.

A single count supports this clonotype. This chain connects TRBV20-1 to TRBJ1-4; the D gene is possibly TRBD1 (6 bases). The CDR3 contains 15 residues. Germline V gene lookup returns CDR1 DFQATT and CDR2 SNEGSKA (reference sequence). V was cut by 6 bases and J by 7 bases, with 21 bases left in between. DNA of the CDR3: TGCAGTGCGGGACTCGGGGGCGCGGTCCCTGAAAAACTGTTTTTT. The encoded protein is CSAGLGGAVPEKLFF.

This rearrangement joins TRBV7-2 to TRBJ2-7; TRBD1 might be the D (5 bases). The V end lost 1 base, the J end lost 3 bases, and 10 bases lay between the germline ends. The CDR3 contains 14 residues. Per germline, CDR1 SGHTA and CDR2 FQGNSA. The CDR3 nucleotides read TGTGCCAGCAGCTTAGGTGTCAGGGACTACGAGCAGTACTTC. Protein sequence: CASSLGVRDYEQYF.

This clonotype was seen once. This chain links TRBV29-1 with TRBJ1-1; D is possibly TRBD1 (6 bases). V was clipped by 6 bases and J by 0 bases, with 11 bases between them. The CDR3 loop spans 13 amino acids. Per germline, CDR1 SQVTM and CDR2 ANQGSEA. CDR3 coding DNA: TGCAGCGTGGGCGGGACAATGAACACTGAAGCTTTCTTT. Protein: CSVGGTMNTEAFF.

The V gene is TRBV15, the J gene TRBJ2-2; unclear D gene. The CDR3 is made up of 14 amino acids. Germline V gene lookup returns CDR1 LNHNV and CDR2 YYDKDF (reference sequence). V shed 10 bases and J shed 1 base, with 13 bases lying between them. CDR3 sequence reads: CAISPYGNTGELFF. DNA of the CDR3: TGTGCCATCTCACCGTACGGGAACACCGGGGAGCTGTTTTTT.

J is TRBJ1-4 and V is TRBV30; D is possibly TRBD1 (5 bases). Trimming pared 3 bases from V and 10 bases from J, leaving 15 bases between. The CDR3 sequence is 13 residues long. Germline CDR1 GTSNPN, CDR2 SVGIG (reference sequence). CDR3 in amino acids: CAWSGYDRSKLFF. CDR3 nucleotide sequence: TGTGCCTGGAGCGGCTATGACAGATCAAAACTGTTTTTT.